Presented here are 15 T cell receptor beta chains from one specimen sequenced in a study of radiation and T cells in renal cell carcinoma. Documented time point: blood 4 weeks post-SBRT, at nephrectomy. Regarding treatment: 15 Gy SBRT to primary tumor, nephrectomy 4 weeks later. Sequencing was performed with immunoSEQ multiplex PCR; in TCRdb, only in-frame clones are kept and a portion is missing. Of around 170,000 clones listed, about 87% are singletons. Source: blood, taken from a patient whose treatment included radiotherapy and nephrectomy. All receptors come from a woman aged 45-59 years with renal cell carcinoma.

This sequence joins TRBV19 and TRBJ2-2, with D perhaps matching TRBD2 (7 bases). Germline V lookup: CDR1 LNHDA, CDR2 SQIVND (reference sequence). The CDR3 contains 15 residues. V shed 8 bases and J shed 4 bases, with 17 bases lying between them. The CDR3 sequence: CASAWGRGGTGELFF. CDR3 coding DNA: TGTGCCAGTGCCTGGGGTAGGGGGGGCACCGGGGAGCTGTTTTTT.

This clone was detected only once. Here the CDR3 DNA reads TGCGCCAGCAGCCAAGAAAGTACCACTCTTCTCTACGAGCAGTACTTC. Its translation: CASSQESTTLLYEQYF. The genes are TRBV4-1 and TRBJ2-7; D uncertain. CDR3 length: 16 residues. CDR1 MGHRA and CDR2 YSYEKL come from the germline V gene. The V end lost 0 bases, the J end lost 3 bases, and 15 bases lay between the germline ends.

The rearrangement uses TRBV15 and TRBJ1-2; D uncertain. The CDR3 covers 14 residues. In germline, CDR1 is LNHNV, CDR2 YYDKDF (reference sequence). The V and J ends lost 0 bases and 8 bases respectively, with 13 bases between them. Written as DNA, the CDR3 is TGTGCCACCAGCAGAGATCTTACGGATGTGGGCTACACCTTC. Its translation: CATSRDLTDVGYTF.

This CDR3 reads CASRETSIRGGASEKLFF. In nucleotides, the CDR3 is TGTGCCAGCAGGGAAACCTCCATCAGGGGGGGCGCGAGCGAAAAACTGTTTTTT. The chain combines TRBV2 with TRBJ1-4; 7 nucleotides agree with TRBD1. Unmatched junction bases numbered 21, after V lost 6 bases and J lost 8 bases. Germline V gives CDR1 SNHLY, CDR2 FYNNEI. CDR3 length equals 18 residues.

The V call is TRBV19, the J call TRBJ1-4, with 8 bases matching TRBD1. CDR3 length equals 15 residues. The germline CDR1 and CDR2 sequences are LNHDA and SQIVND (reference sequence). Trimming removed 4 bases from V and 6 bases from J; junction bases left unmatched: 7. The CDR3 loop is CASSTSGTGDEKLFF. CDR3 bases: TGTGCCAGTAGTACGTCCGGGACAGGAGATGAAAAACTGTTTTTT.

The V call is TRBV5-1, the J call TRBJ1-1, with a possible D match to TRBD1 (5 bases). CDR1 SGHRS and CDR2 YFSETQ come from the germline V gene. The CDR3 length is 16 residues. V was pared by 1 base and J by 4 bases, with 17 bases between. In DNA form, the CDR3 reads TGCGCCAGCAGCTTGTTGGAATCAATCCAGGGCACTGAAGCTTTCTTT. It translates to CASSLLESIQGTEAFF. Based on the CDR3 plus reference TRBV5-1 and TRBJ1-1, the full variable domain is KAGVTQTPRYLIKTRGQQVTLSCSPISGHRSVSWYQQTPGQGLQFLFEYFSETQRNKGNFPGRFSGRQFSNSRSEMNVSTLELGDSALYLCASSLLESIQGTEAFFGQGTRLTVV.

The V gene is TRBV5-5, the J gene TRBJ1-2; no clear D. Trimming removed 2 bases at V and 4 bases at J, with 15 bases between. CDR1 and CDR2 (germline): SGHKS, YYEKEE (reference sequence). CDR3 length equals 15 residues. CDR3 loop: CASSFRLMLGYGYTF. CDR3 in DNA: TGTGCCAGCAGCTTCAGGCTCATGCTCGGCTATGGCTACACCTTC.

The chain employs TRBV9 and TRBJ2-1; 9 bases match TRBD2. V dropped 3 bases and J dropped 7; count of bases not matched to a gene: 11. The length of the CDR3 is 16 residues. CDR1 SGDLS and CDR2 YYNGEE come from the germline V gene. CDR3 nucleotide sequence: TGTGCCAGCAGCGCCCGCGGGGGGGATCGAAAAAATGAGCAGTTCTTC. Amino acids: CASSARGGDRKNEQFF. The full variable domain, completed using reference TRBV9 and TRBJ2-1, is DSGVTQTPKHLITATGQRVTLRCSPRSGDLSVYWYQQSLDQGLQFLIQYYNGEERAKGNILERFSAQQFPDLHSELNLSSLELGDSALYFCASSARGGDRKNEQFFGPGTRLTVL.

This sequence joins TRBV5-4 and TRBJ2-1, with D maybe TRBD1 (5 bases). The CDR3 is made up of 13 amino acids. In germline, CDR1 is SGHNT, CDR2 YYREEE (reference sequence). V gave up 1 base and J gave up 9 bases, with 11 bases separating them. The CDR3 DNA sequence: TGTGCCAGCAGCTTGCGATCAGGGTTTGAGCAGTTCTTC. Protein: CASSLRSGFEQFF.

With respect to this clone: Other DNA sequences in the sample encode the same CDR3. The chain uses TRBV7-6 and TRBJ1-2; D call uncertain. Germline lookup yields CDR1 SGHVS and CDR2 FNYEAQ. V dropped 5 bases and J dropped 2 bases, with 9 bases sitting between them. The CDR3 runs to 13 residues. This chain's CDR3 is CASSPDGNYGYTF. CDR3 in DNA: TGTGCCAGCAGCCCGGACGGAAACTATGGCTACACCTTC.

CDR3 sequence (DNA): TGTGCCAGCAGCGTAGTATCCCAGGGGGGCGAGCAGTACTTC. It codes for CASSVVSQGGEQYF. V is TRBV9 and J is TRBJ2-7, with D tentatively TRBD1 (7 bases). V was trimmed by 0 bases and J by 6 bases, leaving 13 bases between them. The CDR3 runs to 14 residues. Germline lookup yields CDR1 SGDLS and CDR2 YYNGEE.

The chain has TRBV5-5 and TRBJ2-4; D uncertain. Trimming cost V 6 bases and J 0 bases, with 7 bases left between them. The CDR3 is 13 amino acids. Germline CDR1 SGHKS, CDR2 YYEKEE (reference sequence). The CDR3 bases are TGTGCCAGCATGCCCATAGCCAAAAACATTCAGTACTTC. Amino acid sequence: CASMPIAKNIQYF.

The CDR3 DNA reads as TGCGCCAGCAGCCAGGTAGCAGCCAAAAACATTCAGTACTTC. Translating it yields CASSQVAAKNIQYF. V is TRBV4-1 and J is TRBJ2-4, with no clear D. The CDR3 spans 14 residues. Trimming removed 3 bases at V and 0 bases at J, with 6 bases between. Per germline, CDR1 MGHRA and CDR2 YSYEKL.

This rearrangement joins TRBV9 to TRBJ2-7, with 9 bases matching TRBD2. The CDR3 totals 15 residues. The J segment lost 2 bases and the V segment lost 0 bases, leaving 3 bases of the junction unmatched. Germline V gene data show CDR1 as SGDLS and CDR2 as YYNGEE. The CDR3 region is CASSVGLAGTYEQYF. Here the CDR3 DNA reads TGTGCCAGCAGCGTAGGGCTAGCGGGGACCTACGAGCAGTACTTC.

The chain couples TRBV6-6 to TRBJ1-1; D gene unclear. This CDR3 comprises 12 residues. V lost 7 bases and J 8 bases, leaving 14 bases between the germline ends. CDR1 and CDR2 from the germline V gene are MNHNY and SVGAGI (reference sequence). Here the CDR3 DNA reads TGTGCCAGCACGTTTTACATGGAAGAAGCTTTCTTT. Amino acid sequence: CASTFYMEEAFF.